Listed here are 28 T cell receptor beta chains from one sample, sequenced in a study of cytomegalovirus exposure and HLA in healthy donors. Libraries were prepared by immunoSEQ multiplex PCR; TCRdb keeps only in-frame clonotypes and omits some of them. This table has 120,000 or so clones, roughly 90% appearing once. Specimen: PBMCs. Source of these receptors: a woman aged 25 to 39 in good health and CMV-seropositive.

The chain carries TRBV27 and TRBJ1-1; D might be TRBD1 (6 bases). Trimming shortened V by 3 bases and J by 0 bases, and 11 bases separated the two germline ends. CDR1 and CDR2 from the germline V gene are MNHEY and SMNVEV (reference sequence). The CDR3 is 15 amino acids. The CDR3: CASSFTGNMNTEAFF. CDR3 nucleotide sequence: TGTGCCAGCAGTTTCACAGGGAACATGAACACTGAAGCTTTCTTT.

The chain carries TRBV4-3 and TRBJ2-2; 7 nucleotides match TRBD2. CDR3 length equals 15 residues. Trimming took 6 bases from V and 3 from J; bases not matched to a gene: 7. Germline values: CDR1 LGHNA, CDR2 YSLEER. As DNA, the CDR3 is TGCGCCAGCAGGCGAGACCGGGAGGACACCGGGGAGCTGTTTTTT. Its protein product is CASRRDREDTGELFF.

This chain uses TRBV15 with TRBJ2-5, with 12 bases identical to TRBD2. V gave up 8 bases and J gave up 2 bases; unmatched junction bases: 6. Germline CDR1 and CDR2: LNHNV and YYDKDF (reference sequence). This CDR3 has 15 amino acids. CDR3 loop: CATRGLAGVQETQYF. CDR3 in DNA: TGTGCCACCCGGGGACTAGCGGGCGTACAAGAGACCCAGTACTTC.

The chain is built from TRBV4-1 and TRBJ2-7; D unresolved. The ends were cut back, 0 bases at V and 2 bases at J, with 5 bases in the middle. This CDR3 has 13 amino acids. Germline V gene lookup returns CDR1 MGHRA and CDR2 YSYEKL. The CDR3 bases are TGCGCCAGCAGCCAAGAAACAGCCTACGAGCAGTACTTC. Its protein is CASSQETAYEQYF.

V is TRBV5-6 and J is TRBJ1-2; D gene unclear. From germline, CDR1 is SGHDT and CDR2 YYEEEE. The CDR3 is 13 residues long. Trimming shortened V by 3 bases and J by 1 base, and 7 bases separated the two germline ends. CDR3 sequence reads: CASSYDNNYGYTF. CDR3 nucleotides: TGTGCCAGCAGCTATGACAATAACTATGGCTACACCTTC.

This chain connects TRBV5-1 to TRBJ2-7, with 8 positions matching TRBD2. The CDR3 is 14 residues long. Germline V gene lookup returns CDR1 SGHRS and CDR2 YFSETQ. After removal of 4 bases from V and 3 bases from J, the junction contained 6 bases not matched to a gene. The CDR3 spells CASSPSGYHYEQYF. The DNA of the CDR3 is TGCGCCAGCAGCCCTAGCGGGTATCACTACGAGCAGTACTTC.

V is TRBV6-5 and J is TRBJ2-2, with 7 bases aligning to TRBD1. The V segment lost 6 bases and the J segment 4 bases; nucleotides outside the gene matches: 5. Germline lookup yields CDR1 MNHEY and CDR2 SVGAGI. The CDR3 has 14 amino acids. The DNA for the CDR3 is TGTGCCAGCAGCGACAGGGTTGTCACCGGGGAGCTGTTTTTT. Amino acids: CASSDRVVTGELFF.

The DNA of the CDR3 is TGTGCCTGGAGTGTACGATGGGGGGGAGCTTTCTTT. This translates into CAWSVRWGGAFF. This rearrangement joins TRBV30 to TRBJ1-1, with a tentative D call TRBD1 (5 bases). Per the germline V gene, CDR1 is GTSNPN and CDR2 is SVGIG (reference sequence). V dropped 0 bases and J dropped 10 bases, with 12 bases sitting between them. The CDR3 is made up of 12 amino acids. Supplemented by reference TRBV30 and TRBJ1-1, the full variable domain reads SQTIHQWPATLVQPVGSPLSLECTVEGTSNPNLYWYRQAAGRGLQLLFYSVGIGQISSEVPQNLSASRPQDRQFILSSKKLLLSDSGFYLCAWSVRWGGAFFGQGTRLTVV.

The V gene is TRBV30, the J gene TRBJ2-6, with D unclear. This CDR3 is built from 14 residues. Germline V gives CDR1 GTSNPN, CDR2 SVGIG (reference sequence). V gave up 8 bases and J gave up 0 bases, with 11 bases separating them. CDR3 amino acids: CASPGFSGANVLTF. The CDR3 coding sequence is TGTGCCAGCCCCGGGTTCTCTGGGGCCAACGTCCTGACTTTC.

This clone was picked up one time. V gene TRBV28 combines with J gene TRBJ1-2, with 9 bases aligning to TRBD1. The CDR3 runs 14 residues. Germline CDR1 and CDR2: MDHEN and SYDVKM. The J segment lost 4 bases and the V segment lost 6 bases, leaving 6 bases of the junction unmatched. The CDR3 DNA is TGTGCCAGCAGATCAACAGGGGGCCCCTATGGCTACACCTTC. This gives the protein CASRSTGGPYGYTF.

V usage is TRBV27 and J usage is TRBJ1-2, with a weak D call TRBD1 (5 bases). CDR1 is MNHEY, CDR2 SMNVEV, per germline (reference sequence). The length of the CDR3 is 13 residues. V lost 4 bases, J lost 8 bases, and 14 bases lay in between. The CDR3 DNA follows: TGTGCCAGCAGTTCAATCCGACAGAGAGGCTACACCTTC. Its protein product is CASSSIRQRGYTF.

The chain is built from TRBV6-5 and TRBJ2-3, with D perhaps TRBD2 (5 bases). Trimming shortened V by 2 bases and J by 4 bases, and 10 bases separated the two germline ends. The CDR3 extends over 14 amino acids. In germline, CDR1 is MNHEY, CDR2 SVGAGI. This CDR3 is CASSYEGSADTQYF. CDR3 sequence (DNA): TGTGCCAGCAGTTACGAGGGCAGCGCAGATACGCAGTATTTT.

The V gene is TRBV4-1, the J gene TRBJ2-1; 8 nucleotides align to TRBD2. Trimming cost V 2 bases and J 3 bases; bases outside gene matches: 9. Per germline, CDR1 MGHRA and CDR2 YSYEKL. The CDR3 has 17 residues. The CDR3, as DNA: TGCGCCAGCAGCCAAACACTACCGGGACTAGGCTACAATGAGCAGTTCTTC. Encoded protein: CASSQTLPGLGYNEQFF.

The rearrangement joins TRBV5-4 to TRBJ2-2, with TRBD2 matching over 8 bases. Trimming took 4 bases from V and 4 from J; bases not matched to a gene: 3. The CDR3 is 14 amino acids. Germline V CDR1 and CDR2: SGHNT, YYREEE (reference sequence). DNA of the CDR3: TGTGCCAGCAGCATCGGACTAGCCACCGGGGAGCTGTTTTTT. Translation: CASSIGLATGELFF.

This clone came up once. The chain employs TRBV15 and TRBJ2-7; 8 bases align to TRBD2. This CDR3 spans 15 amino acids. The germline V gene encodes CDR1 LNHNV and CDR2 YYDKDF (reference sequence). J gave up 2 bases and V 1 base, and 4 bases lay outside the gene matches. In DNA form, the CDR3 reads TGTGCCACCAGCAGAGCCACCGGGGGGGCCTACGAGCAGTACTTC. Translating it yields CATSRATGGAYEQYF.

The chain employs TRBV4-2 and TRBJ2-1; the match to TRBD2 covers 8 bases. V trimming: 1 base; J trimming: 8 bases; junction bases outside the gene matches: 7. The length of the CDR3 is 15 residues. CDR1 and CDR2 (germline): LGHNA, YNFKEQ. Here the CDR3 reads CASSQGGRGGDEQFF. The DNA of the CDR3 is TGTGCCAGCAGCCAAGGAGGTCGGGGGGGTGATGAGCAGTTCTTC.

The chain has TRBV5-1 and TRBJ2-5, with 8 positions matching TRBD1. Per germline, CDR1 SGHRS and CDR2 YFSETQ. The CDR3 loop spans 14 amino acids. The junction had 4 bases not matched to a gene; V was cut back by 3 bases and J by 3 bases. The CDR3 DNA follows: TGCGCCAGCAGCTCAACGGACAGGGAAGAGACCCAGTACTTC. Its translation is CASSSTDREETQYF.

The rearrangement uses TRBV7-9 and TRBJ2-7; 8 bases line up with TRBD1. J lost 7 bases, V lost 6 bases, and 8 bases had no gene match. This CDR3 region has 13 residues. Germline-derived CDR1 and CDR2 are SEHNR and FQNEAQ (reference sequence). The CDR3 nucleotides read TGTGCCAGCAGACGGACAGGGCCGGGGGAGCAGTACTTC. This gives the protein CASRRTGPGEQYF.

The chain is built from TRBV4-1 and TRBJ2-6; TRBD1 matches at 9 bases. Germline V gene data show CDR1 as MGHRA and CDR2 as YSYEKL. CDR3 length: 18 residues. V lost 4 bases and J lost 0; bases outside the gene matches: 7. The DNA for the CDR3 is TGCGCCAGCAGCCCTTTGGGGACAGGGCGCTCTGGGGCCAACGTCCTGACTTTC. Protein sequence: CASSPLGTGRSGANVLTF.

This chain uses TRBV7-6 with TRBJ2-3; tentative D call: TRBD1 (6 bases). Germline CDR1 SGHVS, CDR2 FNYEAQ. Trimming shortened V by 1 base and J by 1 base, and 9 bases separated the two germline ends. The CDR3 extends over 15 amino acids. CDR3 in DNA: TGTGCCAGCAGCTTAGGCGCAGGGGGCACAGATACGCAGTATTTT. Protein sequence: CASSLGAGGTDTQYF. Full variable domain (remainder filled in from reference TRBV7-6 and TRBJ2-3): GAGVSQSPRYKVTKRGQDVALRCDPISGHVSLYWYRQALGQGPEFLTYFNYEAQQDKSGLPNDRFSAERPEGSISTLTIQRTEQRDSAMYRCASSLGAGGTDTQYFGPGTRLTVL.

The chain is built from TRBV27 and TRBJ2-1; 7 bases map to TRBD2. V shed 3 bases and J 3 bases; nucleotides not matched to a gene: 14. CDR1 and CDR2 (germline): MNHEY, SMNVEV (reference sequence). CDR3 length: 18 amino acids. The CDR3 protein is CASSFHPGLRGNYNEQFF. CDR3 DNA sequence: TGTGCCAGCAGTTTCCACCCTGGTTTGCGGGGGAACTACAATGAGCAGTTCTTC.

J is TRBJ2-7 and V is TRBV6-6, with 8 bases fitting TRBD1. Trimming cost V 8 bases and J 5 bases; bases outside gene matches: 5. The CDR3 is 12 residues long. Germline loops: CDR1 MNHNY, CDR2 SVGAGI (reference sequence). DNA for the CDR3: TGTGCCAGCGGCGACAGGGGCGACGAGCAGTACTTC. Encoded protein: CASGDRGDEQYF.

Only one count was recorded for this clone. V usage is TRBV7-6 and J usage is TRBJ2-1; 8 bases agree with TRBD1. The V segment lost 3 bases and the J segment 1 base; nucleotides outside the gene matches: 2. CDR1 is SGHVS, CDR2 FNYEAQ, per germline. The CDR3 contains 15 residues. For the CDR3, the DNA is TGTGCCAGCAGCTTCACAGGGGGGTCCTACAATGAGCAGTTCTTC. It translates to CASSFTGGSYNEQFF.

J is TRBJ2-7 and V is TRBV6-1; weak D call: TRBD1 (6 bases). The CDR3 is 12 residues long. Germline values: CDR1 MNHNS, CDR2 SASEGT. V was trimmed by 8 bases and J by 3 bases, leaving 11 bases between them. CDR3 bases: TGTGCCAGCGGCAGGGGAAGCTACGAGCAGTACTTC. It translates to CASGRGSYEQYF.

This rearrangement joins TRBV6-5 to TRBJ2-3; unclear D gene. Germline CDR1 reads MNHEY; CDR2 reads SVGAGI. This CDR3 spans 14 amino acids. Trimming shortened V by 0 bases and J by 2 bases, and 6 bases separated the two germline ends. In nucleotides, the CDR3 is TGTGCCAGCAGTTACTCCCCTAACACAGATACGCAGTATTTT. Residues: CASSYSPNTDTQYF.

V gene TRBV25-1 combines with J gene TRBJ2-5; 9 bases match TRBD1. This CDR3 has 14 amino acids. The germline V gene has CDR1 MGHDK and CDR2 SYGVNS. After removal of 3 bases from V and 5 bases from J, the junction contained 4 bases not matched to a gene. The CDR3 region is CASSDPGTGETQYF. CDR3 coding DNA: TGTGCCAGCAGTGATCCAGGGACAGGGGAGACCCAGTACTTC.

The chain links TRBV11-2 to TRBJ2-1; D is ambiguous. V gave up 5 bases and J gave up 5 bases, with 16 bases separating them. CDR1 is SGHAT, CDR2 FQNNGV, per germline. The CDR3 totals 15 residues. CDR3 amino acids: CASSTTGGWDNEQFF. The CDR3 DNA sequence: TGTGCCAGCAGCACCACCGGCGGTTGGGACAATGAGCAGTTCTTC.

The chain carries TRBV9 and TRBJ1-3; a weak D match, TRBD1 (6 bases). CDR3 length: 15 residues. Trimming pared 9 bases from V and 0 bases from J, leaving 16 bases between. Germline lookup yields CDR1 SGDLS and CDR2 YYNGEE. The CDR3 bases are TGTGCCATTCCGAGGACAGATATCTCTGGAAACACCATATATTTT. Amino acid sequence: CAIPRTDISGNTIYF.